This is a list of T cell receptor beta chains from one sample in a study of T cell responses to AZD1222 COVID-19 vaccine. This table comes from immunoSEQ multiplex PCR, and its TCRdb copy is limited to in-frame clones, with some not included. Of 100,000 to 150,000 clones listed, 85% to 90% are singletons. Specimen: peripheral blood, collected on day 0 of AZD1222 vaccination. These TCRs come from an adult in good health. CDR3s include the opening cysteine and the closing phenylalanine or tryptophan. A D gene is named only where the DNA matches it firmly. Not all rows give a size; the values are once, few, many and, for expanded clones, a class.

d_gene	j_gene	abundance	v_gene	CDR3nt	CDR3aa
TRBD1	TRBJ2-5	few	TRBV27	TGTGCCAGCGGGTCAGACAGGGGGCTACAAGAGACCCAGTACTTC	CASGSDRGLQETQYF
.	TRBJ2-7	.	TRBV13	TGTGCCAGCAGCACTAGACAGGAGGCCGACGGGCAGTACTTC	CASSTRQEADGQYF
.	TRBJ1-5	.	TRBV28	TGTGCCAGCAGTTTAAAGGGGGGGGGCAATCAGCCCCAGCATTTT	CASSLKGGGNQPQHF
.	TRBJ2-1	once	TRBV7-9	TGTGCCAGCAGCTCTCCGCCGGCCGGGGCAATCAATGAGCAGTTCTTC	CASSSPPAGAINEQFF
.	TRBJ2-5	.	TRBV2	TGTGCCAGCAGTGAAGGATTCTGGCGGCCCGAATCTGAAGAGACCCAGTACTTC	CASSEGFWRPESEETQYF
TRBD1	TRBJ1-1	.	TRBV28	TGTGCCAGCCGATCGTCCCGGGACAGGGTGGACACTGAAGCTTTCTTT	CASRSSRDRVDTEAFF
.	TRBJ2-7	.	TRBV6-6	TGTGCCAGCAGTTATCCGGGACTTGGCACCTACGAGCAGTACTTC	CASSYPGLGTYEQYF
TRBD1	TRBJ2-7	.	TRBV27	TGTGCCAGCAGCTTCGTGGGGACAGGGTCCTACGAGCAGTACTTC	CASSFVGTGSYEQYF
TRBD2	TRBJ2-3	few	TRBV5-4	TGTGCCAGCAGCCTCGGGGGGGGTACGCAGTATTTT	CASSLGGGTQYF
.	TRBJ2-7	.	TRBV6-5	TGTGCCAGCAGTTACTCAGCAGGGCCCGTTTCCTACGAGCAGTACTTC	CASSYSAGPVSYEQYF
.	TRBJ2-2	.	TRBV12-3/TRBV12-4	TGTGCCAGCAGTTTACAGTACACCGGGGAGCTGTTTTTT	CASSLQYTGELFF
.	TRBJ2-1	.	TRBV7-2	TGTGCCAGCAGCTTATCAGTCTGGCGGAGTTCCTACAATGAGCAGTTCTTC	CASSLSVWRSSYNEQFF
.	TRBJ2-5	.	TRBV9	TGTGCCAGCAGCGTAGAACTCGCGTCGACCCAGTACTTC	CASSVELASTQYF
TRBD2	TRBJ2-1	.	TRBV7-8	TGTGCCAGCAGCAGAGAGCGGGAGGGGACCTACAATGAGCAGTTCTTC	CASSREREGTYNEQFF
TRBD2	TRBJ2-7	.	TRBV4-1	TGCGCCAGCAGCCACCCTAGCGGGGCCGCGCGGGAGCAGTATTTC	CASSHPSGAAREQYF
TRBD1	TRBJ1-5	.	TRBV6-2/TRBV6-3	TGTGCCAGCAGTTACTCGAATGTAGGCCTTAGGACAGGGAATCAGCCCCAGCATTTT	CASSYSNVGLRTGNQPQHF
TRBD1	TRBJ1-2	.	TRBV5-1	TGCGCCAGCAGCCCGACAGGGGTGGACTATGGCTACACCTTC	CASSPTGVDYGYTF
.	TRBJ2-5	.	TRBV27	TGTGCCAGCTGGGAGCCCTCACGGCCGAAGACCCAGTACTTC	CASWEPSRPKTQYF
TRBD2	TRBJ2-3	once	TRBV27	TGTGCCAGCAGTTACCTCCCGGGTGGCGGGGGGGCCAGGAGCACAGATACGCAGTATTTT	CASSYLPGGGGARSTDTQYF
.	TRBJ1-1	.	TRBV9	TGTGCCAGCAGCGTAGCGGGGGGTAGAGAAGCTTTCTTT	CASSVAGGREAFF
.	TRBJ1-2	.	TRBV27	TGTGCCAGCAGTCCCATTGACGAAAACTATGGCTACACCTTC	CASSPIDENYGYTF
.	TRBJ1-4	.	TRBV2	TGTGCCAGCAGCCCTTCGGAAGCAACTAATGAAAAACTGTTTTTT	CASSPSEATNEKLFF
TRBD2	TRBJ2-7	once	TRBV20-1	TGCAGTGCTAGTCAGCGGGGGGTTTCCTACGAGCAGTACTTC	CSASQRGVSYEQYF
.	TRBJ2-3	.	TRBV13	TGTGCCAGCAGCCGGGGACTCAGATTTATAGATACGCAGTATTTT	CASSRGLRFIDTQYF
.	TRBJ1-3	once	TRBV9	TGTGCCAGCAGCGTAGATCTGGGAAACACCATATATTTT	CASSVDLGNTIYF
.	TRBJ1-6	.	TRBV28	TGTGCCAGCAGTCCCCTCCCCGGGTATAATTCACCCCTCCACTTT	CASSPLPGYNSPLHF
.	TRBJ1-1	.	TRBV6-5	TGTGCCAGCAGTTACAGCTGGGCACTAGGGACTGAAGCTTTCTTT	CASSYSWALGTEAFF
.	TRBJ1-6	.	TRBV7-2	TGTGCCAGCAGCTTAGATGGGGGGCTTAATTCACCCCTCCACTTT	CASSLDGGLNSPLHF
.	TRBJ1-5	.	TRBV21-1	TGTGCCAGCAGCAAAGTAAATCCCGGGCCTCCCCAGCCCCAGCATTTT	CASSKVNPGPPQPQHF
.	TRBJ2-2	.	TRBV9	TGTGCCAGCAGGTCCCCCGGGGCCGGGGAGCTGTTTTTT	CASRSPGAGELFF
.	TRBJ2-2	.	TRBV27	TGTGCCAGCAGTTACAGGGCAAGGGATGCCGGGGAGCTGTTTTTT	CASSYRARDAGELFF
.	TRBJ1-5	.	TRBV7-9	TGTGCCAGCAGCTTAGCACTTCCCCTCGGTCAGCCCCAGCATTTT	CASSLALPLGQPQHF
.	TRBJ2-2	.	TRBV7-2	TGTGCCAGCAGCTTAGTGCAGGATTACGGGGAGCTGTTTTTT	CASSLVQDYGELFF
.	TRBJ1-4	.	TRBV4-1	TGCGCCAGCAGCCCGGGGGGGGCCCGGGGAGAAAAACTGTTTTTT	CASSPGGARGEKLFF
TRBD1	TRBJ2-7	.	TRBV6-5	TGTGCCACGAAGGGGGTGACAGGGAACTCCTACGAGCAGTACTTC	CATKGVTGNSYEQYF